The rows below give T cell receptor beta chains drawn from one sample of a study of T cell repertoires in cytomegalovirus infection. MiXCR, run by TCRdb on the reads, gives a single entry per CDR3 protein. This sample has about 830,000 distinct CDR3 sequences, with approximately 29% found just once. The antigens for these receptors are not known. Material: cultured CD8+ T cells from PBMCs, obtained from culture after CMV antigen stimulation. These receptors came from a human donor in good health (CMV status not recorded). Some clones in this sample may be carry-over from other donors' samples. Both conserved end residues are part of each CDR3. A D gene is named only where the DNA matches it firmly. Expanded clones are given a class, and other clones once, few, many or no size at all.

CDR3nt | CDR3aa | abundance | j_gene | v_gene | d_gene
TGTGCCAGCAGCTTAATCGTCCAGGGGGATAGGTCAGGAGCTTTCTTT | CASSLIVQGDRSGAFF | few | TRBJ1-1 | TRBV7-2 | TRBD1
TGTGCCACCCTCCTCCGGACTAGCGGGTCAGATACGCAGTATTTT | CATLLRTSGSDTQYF | many | TRBJ2-3 | TRBV7-8 | TRBD2
TGTGCCAGCGGTCAGGGTTGGACTAATGAAAAACTGTTTTTT | CASGQGWTNEKLFF | - | TRBJ1-4 | TRBV25-1 | -
TGTGCCAGCAGCCGTATGACAAGTGAAGCTTTCTTT | CASSRMTSEAFF | few | TRBJ1-1 | TRBV3-1 | -
TGTGCCAGCAGTTTTGCACAGACTAATGAAAAACTGTTTTTT | CASSFAQTNEKLFF | - | TRBJ1-4 | TRBV27 | -
TGTGCCAGCAGTTACTCCGTCAGCCTCACCGGGGAGCTGTTTTTT | CASSYSVSLTGELFF | - | TRBJ2-2 | TRBV6-5 | -
TGTGCCAGTAGTACAGGACTAGAAGCGGGACAGGGCCTCACCGGGGAGCTGTTTTTT | CASSTGLEAGQGLTGELFF | - | TRBJ2-2 | TRBV19 | TRBD1
TGTGCCAGCGTGGACAGGGTACGCGGGGAGCTGTTTTTT | CASVDRVRGELFF | - | TRBJ2-2 | TRBV2 | TRBD1
TGTGCCACCTTGAAAGCCACTGAAGCTTTCTTT | CATLKATEAFF | - | TRBJ1-1 | TRBV2 | -
TGTGCCAGCAGTTTACTTGACCGAGGAGTCACCGGGGAGCTGTTTTTT | CASSLLDRGVTGELFF | - | TRBJ2-2 | TRBV27 | -
TGTGCCAGCAGTTTAGGGGATCCCGGGACAGGGGTTGATATCTACGAGCAGTACTTC | CASSLGDPGTGVDIYEQYF | - | TRBJ2-7 | TRBV27 | TRBD1
TGTGCCAGCAGTTTATTGCTTCCCGAGGGGGCCTACGAGCAGTACTTC | CASSLLLPEGAYEQYF | - | TRBJ2-7 | TRBV27 | -
TGTGCCAGCAGCTTAAGCAGGGCCCTGTATAGCAATCAGCCCCAGCATTTT | CASSLSRALYSNQPQHF | many | TRBJ1-5 | TRBV7-2 | -
TGTGCCAGCAGTCCGAGGGGTAGCACTGAAGCTTTCTTT | CASSPRGSTEAFF | few | TRBJ1-1 | TRBV6-2/TRBV6-3 | -
TGTGCCACTAGTAATTTGGGGATCCAAGAGATCCAGTACTTC | CATSNLGIQEIQYF | - | TRBJ2-5 | TRBV6-5 | -
TGTGCCAGCAGCCCCACGATTTACAACTATGGCTACACCTTC | CASSPTIYNYGYTF | - | TRBJ1-2 | TRBV6-6 | -
TGTGCCAGCAGCCCATCCTTAGGGACTAGCGTATACAATGAGCAGTTCTTC | CASSPSLGTSVYNEQFF | few | TRBJ2-1 | TRBV3-1 | TRBD2
TGTGCCAGCAGCCCCAGTCACTATGGCTACACCTTC | CASSPSHYGYTF | - | TRBJ1-2 | TRBV7-9 | -
TGTGCCAGCAGTTTCTCCCTAGCGGGGGGTATACCTTACAATGAGCAGTTCTTC | CASSFSLAGGIPYNEQFF | few | TRBJ2-1 | TRBV12-3/TRBV12-4 | TRBD2
TGCAGCGTTGGACCCGGGACACTCAATGAGCAGTTCTTC | CSVGPGTLNEQFF | - | TRBJ2-1 | TRBV29-1 | -
TGTGCCAGCAGCTCTACGGGACAGGGAGAGACCGGGGAGCTGTTTTTT | CASSSTGQGETGELFF | few | TRBJ2-2 | TRBV7-9 | TRBD1
TGTGCCACCAGTGACCAAAGCTTAGCGGCGCGCACAGATACGCAGTATTTT | CATSDQSLAARTDTQYF | - | TRBJ2-3 | TRBV24-1 | -
TGTGTCAGCAGTTTATTTTCGGGCCAAGAGACCCAGTACTTC | CVSSLFSGQETQYF | once | TRBJ2-5 | TRBV27 | -
TGTGCCAGCAGCTTGGCACACCCGAGCTCCTATAATTCATCCCTCCACTTT | CASSLAHPSSYNSSLHF | once | TRBJ1-6 | TRBV7-9 | -
TGTGCCAGCGGAGATCGACAGGGGAGGGGACTCATAGAGGGCTACACCTTC | CASGDRQGRGLIEGYTF | - | TRBJ1-2 | TRBV19 | TRBD1
TGTGCCAGCAGCTTGGGGATGGGAAAACTGTTTTTT | CASSLGMGKLFF | - | TRBJ1-4 | TRBV7-8 | -
TGCGCCAGCAGCAAGGGGACCCGGGCTGACTACGAGCAGTACTTC | CASSKGTRADYEQYF | - | TRBJ2-7 | TRBV5-1 | -
TGCGCCAGCAGTTTAGGGTTCCCGCCTAATGAGCAGTTCTTC | CASSLGFPPNEQFF | - | TRBJ2-1 | TRBV10-2 | -
TGTGCCAGCAGCTCTTGGGCGGGACAGGGAAACGGGGAGCTGTTTTTT | CASSSWAGQGNGELFF | - | TRBJ2-2 | TRBV7-8 | TRBD1
TGTGCCAGCAGATTTTCGGGACAGGCAAACTCTGGCTACACCTTC | CASRFSGQANSGYTF | - | TRBJ1-2 | TRBV27 | TRBD1
TGTGCCACCAGAGACAGGGGACGGGACGAGCAGTACTTC | CATRDRGRDEQYF | few | TRBJ2-7 | TRBV6-1 | TRBD1
TGTGCCAGCAGCTTACTAGCGGAATCCAATTACAATGAGCAGTTCTTC | CASSLLAESNYNEQFF | - | TRBJ2-1 | TRBV7-6 | TRBD2
TGTGCCAGCAGCAGAATACAGGGGAAGGGTTCACCCCTCCACTTT | CASSRIQGKGSPLHF | - | TRBJ1-6 | TRBV2 | TRBD1
TGTGCCAGCAGCGGGTCTACGAGAGGAAGGAACACTGAAGCTTTCTTT | CASSGSTRGRNTEAFF | - | TRBJ1-1 | TRBV7-4 | -
TGTGCCAGCAGTTTACAGACCAATCAGCCCCAGCATTTT | CASSLQTNQPQHF | once | TRBJ1-5 | TRBV12-3/TRBV12-4 | -
TGTGCCAGCAGTGAATATTATGGACAGGGGGCCTCCAGCACAGATACGCAGTATTTT | CASSEYYGQGASSTDTQYF | few | TRBJ2-3 | TRBV25-1 | TRBD1
TGTGCCAGCAGCAAGGACAGGGGGGACAATGAGCAGTTCTTC | CASSKDRGDNEQFF | few | TRBJ2-1 | TRBV7-8 | TRBD1
TGTGCCGCAGGGCCACCTTACAATGAGCAGTTCTTC | CAAGPPYNEQFF | - | TRBJ2-1 | TRBV6-5 | -
TGTGCCAGCAGTGAAGGTCCGAGCTCCTACAATGAGCAGTTCTTC | CASSEGPSSYNEQFF | many | TRBJ2-1 | TRBV6-1 | -
TGTGCCAGCAGTGAACGCTCGGCCCAGTACTTC | CASSERSAQYF | - | TRBJ2-5 | TRBV6-1 | -
TGTGTCACCAGTGATACGGACAGAGACACCGGGGAGCTGTTTTTT | CVTSDTDRDTGELFF | once | TRBJ2-2 | TRBV24-1 | -
TGTGCCAGCAGCTTACTAGGCGTCCAAGAGACCCAGTACTTC | CASSLLGVQETQYF | many | TRBJ2-5 | TRBV28 | -
TGTGCCAGCAGCCCGACCTCGACTAGCCCTGGGGCCAACGTCCTGACTTTC | CASSPTSTSPGANVLTF | many | TRBJ2-6 | TRBV7-8 | TRBD2
TGTGCCTCCAGGGCGGGACAAGAGACCCAGTACTTC | CASRAGQETQYF | - | TRBJ2-5 | TRBV11-2 | -
TGCAGTGCCACCACCTGGCAGGGTAGCGGGAAACCAATTGACACCGGGGAGCTGTTTTTT | CSATTWQGSGKPIDTGELFF | - | TRBJ2-2 | TRBV20-1 | TRBD2
TGCAGTGCCGAAGGACAGGGCACTACCTACGAGCAGTACTTC | CSAEGQGTTYEQYF | few | TRBJ2-7 | TRBV20-1 | TRBD1
TGTGCCAGCAGTCCACGGACAGGAATGTACACAGATACGCAGTATTTT | CASSPRTGMYTDTQYF | many | TRBJ2-3 | TRBV12-3/TRBV12-4 | TRBD1
TGCGCCAGCAGCCAAGGGGGGAGCACCGGGGAGCTGTTTTTT | CASSQGGSTGELFF | - | TRBJ2-2 | TRBV4-1 | -
TGTGCCAGCAGTTACGCAGGGTGGAACGAGCAGTACTTC | CASSYAGWNEQYF | few | TRBJ2-7 | TRBV6-5 | -
TGTGCCAGCACCCTCCTGGGGGTCTCTTCCCATGAGCAGTTCTTC | CASTLLGVSSHEQFF | - | TRBJ2-1 | TRBV7-6 | -
TGTGCCAGCAGCCCGGGCCCAGGGCTTTATCATGGCTACACCTTC | CASSPGPGLYHGYTF | many | TRBJ1-2 | TRBV7-8 | -
TGTGCCAGCAGTTTATCATCAGGGGGGCAGCCCCAGCATTTT | CASSLSSGGQPQHF | few | TRBJ1-5 | TRBV27 | TRBD1
TGCGCCAGCAGCGGCTTAGCGGGGGAAAGTTACGAGCAGTACTTC | CASSGLAGESYEQYF | - | TRBJ2-7 | TRBV5-1 | TRBD2
TGCAGTGCTCCAGGAGATAACACTGAAGCTTTCTTT | CSAPGDNTEAFF | - | TRBJ1-1 | TRBV20-1 | -
TGTGCCAACACCGTCCCGGGACAGGGTTTGGAGACTGAAGCTTTCTTT | CANTVPGQGLETEAFF | many | TRBJ1-1 | TRBV12-3/TRBV12-4 | TRBD1
TGTGCCAGCTCACCACGTAGCGGGGGCGTTCAAGAGACCCAGTACTTC | CASSPRSGGVQETQYF | - | TRBJ2-5 | TRBV18 | TRBD2
TGTGCCAGCAGCGAGGGGCTAGCGCGGAATAATGAGCAGTTCTTC | CASSEGLARNNEQFF | - | TRBJ2-1 | TRBV9 | -
TGTGCCAGCAGCCAACGGTGGGGGGGAGTAGAAGAGACCCAGTACTTC | CASSQRWGGVEETQYF | few | TRBJ2-5 | TRBV3-1 | TRBD2
TGTGCCAGTACAAATTGGGGGCCCAACACTGAAGCTTTCTTT | CASTNWGPNTEAFF | - | TRBJ1-1 | TRBV19 | -
TGTGCCATCAGTGACACGGACAGAAACTATGGCTACACCTTC | CAISDTDRNYGYTF | - | TRBJ1-2 | TRBV10-3 | -